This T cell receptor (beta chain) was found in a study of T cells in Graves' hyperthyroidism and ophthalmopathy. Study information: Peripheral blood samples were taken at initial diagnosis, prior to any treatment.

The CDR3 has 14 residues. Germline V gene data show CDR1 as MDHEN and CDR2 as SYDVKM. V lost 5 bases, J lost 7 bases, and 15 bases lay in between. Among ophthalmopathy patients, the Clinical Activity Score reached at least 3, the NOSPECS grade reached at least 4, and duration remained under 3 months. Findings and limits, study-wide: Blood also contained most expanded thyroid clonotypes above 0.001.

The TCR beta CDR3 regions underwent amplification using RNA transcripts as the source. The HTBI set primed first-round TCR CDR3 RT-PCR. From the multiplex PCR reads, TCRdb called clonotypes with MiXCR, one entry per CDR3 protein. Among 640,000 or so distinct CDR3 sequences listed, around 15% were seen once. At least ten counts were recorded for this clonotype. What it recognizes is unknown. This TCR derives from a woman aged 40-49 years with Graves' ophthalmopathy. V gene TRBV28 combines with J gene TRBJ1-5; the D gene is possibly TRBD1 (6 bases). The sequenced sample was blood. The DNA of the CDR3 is TGTGCCAGCAGTACACAGGGCAGTCGGCAGCCCCAGCATTTT. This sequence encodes CASSTQGSRQPQHF.